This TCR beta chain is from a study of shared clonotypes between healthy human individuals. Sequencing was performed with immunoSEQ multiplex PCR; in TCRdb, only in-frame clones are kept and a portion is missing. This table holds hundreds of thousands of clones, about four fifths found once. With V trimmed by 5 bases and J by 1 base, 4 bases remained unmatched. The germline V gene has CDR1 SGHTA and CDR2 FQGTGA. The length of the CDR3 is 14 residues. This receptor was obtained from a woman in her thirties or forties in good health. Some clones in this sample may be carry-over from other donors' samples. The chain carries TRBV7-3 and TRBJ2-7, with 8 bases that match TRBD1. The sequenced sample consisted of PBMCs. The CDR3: CASSAGQGSYEQYF. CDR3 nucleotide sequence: TGTGCCAGCAGCGCCGGACAGGGATCCTACGAGCAGTACTTC.